The source of this T cell receptor (beta chain) is a study of T cell repertoires in cytomegalovirus infection. The V and J ends lost 6 bases and 0 bases respectively, with 6 bases between them. The CDR3 consists of 13 residues. Germline CDR1 is LNHDA and CDR2 is SQIVND (reference sequence). This clonotype showed up many times. TCRdb recomputed calls from the reads with MiXCR, one row per CDR3 protein. The sample holds 200,000 to 300,000 distinct CDR3 sequences; 9.1% are singletons and the top ten take roughly 16%. The V and J genes are TRBV19 and TRBJ1-3; D unclear. This TCR came from a human donor in good health (CMV status not recorded). Some clones in this sample may be carry-over from other donors' samples. The specimen sequenced was PBMCs. This CDR3 is CASRVGSGNTIYF. The CDR3 DNA sequence: TGTGCCAGTAGAGTCGGCTCTGGAAACACCATATATTTT.